These T cell receptor beta chains were read from a single sample in a study of T cells in Graves' hyperthyroidism and ophthalmopathy. TCRdb redid the calling of the multiplex PCR reads with MiXCR, one entry per CDR3 protein. Counted here are over 350,000 distinct CDR3 sequences, around 15% occurring once; the ten biggest clones make up roughly 13%. The material sequenced was blood. All receptors derive from a man aged 18 to 29 with Graves' ophthalmopathy. Each CDR3 is given with its conserved first and last residue. The D gene is left open where the match is weak. A row's size may be missing; if present it is once, few, many or a size class.

>NA|many|TRBJ2-1|TRBV24-1
CATSGGGVNEQFF
TGTGCCACCAGTGGCGGCGGCGTCAATGAGCAGTTCTTC
>NA|many|TRBJ2-5|TRBV9
CASSVDWGEETQYF
TGTGCCAGCAGCGTAGATTGGGGGGAAGAGACCCAGTACTTC
>NA|few|TRBJ2-2|TRBV24-1
CATSLTDNTGELFF
TGTGCCACCAGTTTGACAGACAACACCGGGGAGCTGTTTTTT
>NA|NA|TRBJ1-2|TRBV7-8
CASSSGTENGGYTF
TGTGCCAGCAGCTCCGGGACCGAAAACGGTGGCTACACCTTC
>TRBD2|many|TRBJ2-7|TRBV13
CASSLKKPSGIYEQYF
TGTGCCAGCAGCTTAAAAAAGCCTAGCGGGATCTACGAGCAGTACTTC
>NA|NA|TRBJ1-4|TRBV5-1
CASSRNPSDTTNEKLFF
TGCGCCAGCAGCCGCAACCCCTCCGACACAACTAATGAAAAACTGTTTTTT
>NA|few|TRBJ2-3|TRBV13
CASSFGAGTDTQYF
TGTGCCAGCAGCTTCGGAGCTGGCACAGATACGCAGTATTTT
>NA|many|TRBJ1-1|TRBV30
CAWITENTEAFF
TGTGCCTGGATAACTGAGAACACTGAAGCTTTCTTT
>NA|many|TRBJ1-5|TRBV6-1
CASRTRVGSQPQHF
TGTGCCAGCAGGACGAGGGTTGGGAGTCAGCCCCAGCATTTT
>TRBD2|NA|TRBJ2-1|TRBV11-2
CASSFETSGYNEQFF
TGTGCCAGCAGCTTTGAGACTAGCGGTTACAATGAGCAGTTCTTC
>NA|few|TRBJ1-2|TRBV24-1
CATSGPGHDGYTF
TGTGCCACCAGTGGGCCGGGGCACGATGGCTACACCTTC
>NA|many|TRBJ1-1|TRBV5-1
CASSLGSLSMNTEAFF
TGCGCCAGCAGCTTGGGTTCGCTCTCCATGAACACTGAAGCTTTCTTT
>TRBD1|many|TRBJ1-1|TRBV29-1
CSVEVTGEKTEAFF
TGCAGCGTTGAAGTTACAGGGGAGAAGACTGAAGCTTTCTTT
>NA|NA|TRBJ2-1|TRBV9
CPSSVGGSFNNEQFF
TGTCCCAGCAGCGTAGGTGGGTCGTTTAACAATGAGCAGTTCTTC